This T cell receptor delta chain originates from a study of gamma-delta T cells after stem cell transplantation. TCRdb applied CATT to the RT-PCR reads for clone calling. The repertoire holds approximately 3,000 delta-chain clones, 1.5% to 2% seen once, with about a third in the top ten. This clone has only a few counts. TCRdb lists the protein of a much larger clone for this DNA, which differs at residue 3, so this is likely a read error; the protein given here is translated from the DNA itself. The CDR3 spans 18 residues. Germline CDR1 GEAIGNYY, CDR2 EKD. Input material: gamma-delta T cells. This chain connects TRDV2 to TRDJ1; TRDD3 matches 12 bases. The sequence derives from a human donor. It is not recorded whose cells these are; they may come from a transplant donor. CDR3 sequence reads: CARDPAGGYGTRTDKLIF. The CDR3 DNA reads TGTGCCCGTGACCCCGCTGGGGGATACGGGACAAGGACCGATAAACTCATCTTT.